This T cell receptor beta chain comes out of a study of OX40 agonist ivuxolimab in advanced cancers. Study-wide context: Ivuxolimab was an agonistic, fully human IgG2 monoclonal antibody directed against OX40 (CD134), a costimulatory receptor. Intravenous ivuxolimab was administered to patients every 2 weeks at six dose levels: 0.01, 0.1, 0.3, 1.5, 3 and 10 mg/kg. Of the roughly 51 patients in dose escalation, about 20 had hepatocellular carcinoma, around 15 had melanoma, 9 had renal cell carcinoma and 9 had head and neck cancer. In the dose-escalation cohort, more than 75% of patients were male, and the mean age was approximately 55 years, with a range of roughly 20 to 80. Prior anti-PD-1, anti-PD-L1 or anti-CTLA-4 therapy was permitted, and checkpoint inhibitors had been received by roughly two fifths of dose-escalation patients. Partial responses occurred in three dose-escalation patients, of whom one had hepatocellular carcinoma and two had cutaneous melanoma. The point of sequencing TCRbeta in the periphery was to test whether ivuxolimab changed TCR sequence diversity and drove clonal T-cell expansion. The paper describes the monotherapy dose-escalation part (N of about 50 patients) of the phase I trial of ivuxolimab.

For this clone: No antigen is known for it. Within one base of it there is no much larger clone, and no base qualities were kept.

To sequence the TCRbeta CDR3 region, genomic DNA was isolated from the sorted cells. TCRbeta CDR3 regions were sequenced using the immunoSEQ Assay. TCRdb retrieved this table from immuneACCESS and kept in-frame rearrangements only. Not all clones are present; in checked studies, unresolved V genes account for under half, and no reason is known for the remainder. For this sample the table gives about 62,000 clones, of which approximately 85% were detected only once. The top ten constitute more than 4.5% of the sample. The germline ends are 15 bases apart after V is trimmed by 1 base and J by 2 bases. The CDR3 starts with the cysteine, ends with the phenylalanine, and has 16 residues. Of the read, only the CDR3 DNA is kept; its 48 bases are in frame from base 1. Taken from the germline V gene, the CDR1 and CDR2 loops are MNHNS and SASEGT. The paper as a whole reports these results and caveats: After ivuxolimab, CD8+ T cells had more expanded clones than CD4+ T cells on average. In the 0.1-3.0 mg/kg groups, partial responders had among the lowest normalized peripheral clonal expansion, particularly in CD8+ T cells. The antigen specificity of the peripheral T cells that underwent clonal expansion was not determined. Low levels of normalized T-cell clonal expansion were also seen in some patients who did not respond. At doses of 0.1 to 3.0 mg/kg, clonal expansion of both CD4+ and CD8+ blood T cells was observed from baseline to week 6.

Patients with autoimmune disease history or receiving systemic immunosuppression were excluded from the trial. Peripheral blood for TCR sequencing was collected from all dose cohorts at baseline, on cycle 4 day 1, and on cycle 7 day 1. Samples were obtained from an open-label, multicenter, first-in-human phase I dose-escalation trial of ivuxolimab. The trial enrolled adults with locally advanced or metastatic head and neck squamous cell, hepatocellular, melanoma or renal cell carcinoma. Before TCR sequencing, CD4+ T cells and CD8+ T cells were sorted from peripheral blood as separate populations. This specimen consisted of CD4+ or CD8+ T cells sorted from blood, obtained in a trial of the OX40 agonist ivuxolimab. This clonotype was sampled from an adult with an advanced solid tumor such as melanoma, head and neck, liver or kidney cancer. The receptor chain draws on TRBV6-1 and TRBJ2-7; no D gene call is confident. The CDR3 loop reads CASSEGTGPNTYEQYF. The nucleotide sequence is TGTGCCAGCAGTGAAGGAACCGGACCAAACACCTACGAGCAGTACTTC.